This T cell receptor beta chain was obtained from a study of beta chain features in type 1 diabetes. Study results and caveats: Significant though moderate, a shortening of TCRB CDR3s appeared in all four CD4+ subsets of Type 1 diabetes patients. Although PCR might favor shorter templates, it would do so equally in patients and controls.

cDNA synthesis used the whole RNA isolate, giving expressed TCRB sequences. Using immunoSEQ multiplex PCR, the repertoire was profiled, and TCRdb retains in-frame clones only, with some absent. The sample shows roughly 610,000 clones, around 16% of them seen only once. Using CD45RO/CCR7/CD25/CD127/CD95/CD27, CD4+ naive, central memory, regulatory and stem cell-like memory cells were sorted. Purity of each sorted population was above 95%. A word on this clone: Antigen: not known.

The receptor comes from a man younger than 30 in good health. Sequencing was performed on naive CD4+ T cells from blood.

In nucleotides, the CDR3 is TGTGCCAGCAGCTTTTCAGGGAAGGTGAACACTGAAGCTTTCTTT. This gives the protein CASSFSGKVNTEAFF. The chain is built from TRBV7-3 and TRBJ1-1, with a weak D call TRBD1 (5 bases). V was trimmed by 3 bases and J by 0 bases, leaving 11 bases between them. The CDR3 covers 15 residues. CDR1 SGHTA and CDR2 FQGTGA come from the germline V gene. Combining the CDR3 with reference TRBV7-3 and TRBJ1-1 gives the whole variable domain GAGVSQTPSNKVTEKGKYVELRCDPISGHTALYWYRQSLGQGPEFLIYFQGTGAADDSGLPNDRFFAVRPEGSVSTLKIQRTERGDSAVYLCASSFSGKVNTEAFFGQGTRLTVV.